The 15 T cell receptor beta chains given below trace back to one sample, sequenced in a study of human T cells and chemical hapten exposure. Each CDR3 protein gets one entry after TCRdb re-called the RACE reads with MiXCR. Of a few hundred thousand distinct CDR3 sequences listed, roughly 6.3% are singletons. This sample's time point: patch test 2, 6 weeks after DPC sensitization. Treatment of the sample: therapeutic diphenylcyclopropenone sensitization with weekly scalp DPC. The source was whole blood, collected in connection with sensitization to the hapten diphenylcyclopropenone (DPC). These receptors all stem from a woman aged 18-29 years with alopecia areata. Some clones in this sample may be carry-over from other donors' samples.

CDR3 nucleotides: TGTGCCATCAGCCCCACCCGGACAGGGTCAACGCAGTATTTT. Amino acid sequence: CAISPTRTGSTQYF. The J gene is TRBJ2-3, the V gene TRBV10-3; TRBD1 matches 8 bases. Trimming removed 6 bases from V and 9 bases from J; junction bases left unmatched: 11. CDR1 and CDR2 (germline): ENHRY, SYGVKD. This CDR3 spans 14 amino acids.

This rearrangement joins TRBV6-5 to TRBJ1-2, with 7 bases lining up with TRBD1. Trimming at V came to 2 bases and at J to 10 bases, leaving 13 bases not matched to a gene. Germline CDR1 MNHEY, CDR2 SVGAGI. CDR3 length: 15 amino acids. CDR3 in amino acids: CASSYEGVGGTAYTF. As DNA, the CDR3 is TGTGCCAGCAGTTACGAGGGGGTAGGGGGGACAGCCTACACCTTC.

This clonotype has only a few counts. The chain has TRBV6-5 and TRBJ1-6; 7 bases map to TRBD1. CDR3 length equals 15 residues. Trimming cost V 3 bases and J 5 bases; bases outside gene matches: 4. Germline values: CDR1 MNHEY, CDR2 SVGAGI. The CDR3 loop is CASSYSDRDNSPLHF. The CDR3 nucleotides read TGTGCCAGCAGTTATTCAGACAGGGATAATTCACCCCTCCACTTT.

This clonotype came up many times. The germline gene is not matched at one end of the junction; a read error may be the cause. The rearrangement links TRBV7-9 to TRBJ2-2; D ambiguous. CDR1 is SEHNR, CDR2 FQNEAQ, per germline (reference sequence). There are 15 residues in the CDR3. CDR3 nucleotide sequence: TGTGCCAACAGCTTACCCGACCCGAACACCGGGGAGCTGTTTTTT. As protein: CANSLPDPNTGELFF.

This clonotype occurred many times. At one of its ends the junction is not consistent with the germline gene, which may arise from a read error. The rearrangement joins TRBV11-2 to TRBJ1-1; D not resolved. CDR1 is SGHAT and CDR2 is FQNNGV in the germline V gene. This CDR3 comprises 16 residues. The CDR3 region has the DNA TGTGCCAGCAGCTTAGAATCGGCGGCATTGAACGCTGAAGCTTTCTTT. It specifies CASSLESAALNAEAFF.

V and J are TRBV6-2 or TRBV6-3 and TRBJ2-1, with D unclear. The CDR3 sequence is 12 residues long. The germline CDR1 and CDR2 sequences are MNHEY and SVGEGT. V lost 2 bases and J lost 7, with 6 bases in between. The CDR3 sequence: CASSYRANEQFF. CDR3 DNA: TGTGCCAGCAGTTACAGGGCGAATGAGCAGTTCTTC.

This clonotype was detected ten times or more. The chain carries TRBV2 and TRBJ1-5; D not resolved. The CDR3 has 15 residues. Germline CDR1 is SNHLY and CDR2 is FYNNEI. With 6 bases removed from V and 6 bases from J, the gap between germline ends came to 18 bases. The CDR3 region is CASSGMGTLGQPQHF. As DNA, the CDR3 is TGTGCCAGCAGCGGGATGGGCACCTTAGGTCAGCCCCAGCATTTT. The full variable domain, with the rest looked up from reference TRBV2 and TRBJ1-5, is EPEVTQTPSHQVTQMGQEVILRCVPISNHLYFYWYRQILGQKVEFLVSFYNNEISEKSEIFDDQFSVERPDGSNFTLKIRSTKLEDSAMYFCASSGMGTLGQPQHFGDGTRLSIL.

This clonotype was recorded many times. V usage is TRBV12-3 or TRBV12-4 and J usage is TRBJ1-3; D is unresolved. V was shortened by 6 bases and J by 2 bases, with 14 bases between the two germline ends. The CDR3 is made up of 15 amino acids. CDR3 in amino acids: CASRLAHQAGNTIYF. CDR3 DNA sequence: TGTGCCAGCAGACTAGCCCACCAGGCTGGAAACACCATATATTTT.

This clonotype has ten or more counts. This chain links TRBV10-3 with TRBJ1-2; no clear D gene. The CDR3 consists of 13 residues. Germline V CDR1 and CDR2: ENHRY, SYGVKD. CDR3 DNA sequence: TGTGCGGTGGAGGGAGAGACGGACTATGGCTACACCTTC. It specifies CAVEGETDYGYTF.

The V call is TRBV12-3 or TRBV12-4, the J call TRBJ1-2; maybe TRBD1 (5 bases). Trimming pared 6 bases from V and 1 base from J, leaving 12 bases between. CDR3 size: 14 residues. The CDR3 loop reads CASSHSDSNYGYTF. Here the CDR3 DNA reads TGTGCCAGCAGCCACAGCGACAGTAACTATGGCTACACCTTC.

This clonotype appeared many times. The rearrangement links TRBV28 to TRBJ2-7; D remains ambiguous. The CDR3 runs 12 residues. CDR1 is MDHEN and CDR2 is SYDVKM in the germline V gene. V was pared by 7 bases and J by 4 bases, with 11 bases between. Here the CDR3 DNA reads TGTGCCAGCAACTCCGTAAATTACGAGCAGTACTTC. Translating gives CASNSVNYEQYF. Drawing the rest from reference TRBV28 and TRBJ2-7, the complete variable domain is DVKVTQSSRYLVKRTGEKVFLECVQDMDHENMFWYRQDPGLGLRLIYFSYDVKMKEKGDIPEGYSVSREKKERFSLILESASTNQTSMYLCASNSVNYEQYFGPGTRLTVT.

The CDR3 bases are TGTGCCAGCAGTGAACTGTCTAGCGGTGGCACAGATACGCAGTATTTT. As protein: CASSELSSGGTDTQYF. The V and J genes are TRBV6-1 and TRBJ2-3, with 7 nucleotides matching TRBD2. The CDR3 runs to 16 residues. The V and J ends lost 2 bases and 1 base, in that order; junction bases with no gene match: 6. Germline V gene lookup returns CDR1 MNHNS and CDR2 SASEGT.

This clonotype has at least ten counts. The rearrangement joins TRBV9 to TRBJ2-2; 7 positions match TRBD2. Germline CDR1 and CDR2: SGDLS and YYNGEE. The V gene end was trimmed by 3 bases and the J gene end by 2 bases; junction bases not matched to a gene: 4. This CDR3 has 15 residues. The CDR3 loop is CASSGSGVNTGELFF. CDR3 coding DNA: TGTGCCAGCAGCGGGAGCGGGGTAAACACCGGGGAGCTGTTTTTT.

At least ten counts were recorded for this clonotype. V gene TRBV6-1 combines with J gene TRBJ1-1; possibly TRBD1 for D (6 bases). CDR3 size: 15 residues. Trimming shortened V by 5 bases and J by 8 bases, and 21 bases separated the two germline ends. Germline CDR1 reads MNHNS; CDR2 reads SASEGT. CDR3 in amino acids: CASSPHRSGAEEAFF. CDR3 nucleotide sequence: TGTGCCAGCAGTCCCCACCGGTCGGGGGCCGAGGAAGCTTTCTTT.

The genes are TRBV6-6 and TRBJ2-7, with D possibly matching TRBD1 (6 bases). Germline V gives CDR1 MNHNY, CDR2 SVGAGI (reference sequence). The CDR3 spans 17 residues. V shed 2 bases and J shed 0 bases, with 17 bases lying between them. CDR3 coding DNA: TGTGCCAGCAGTTACGCCCCAGGGGCCGCCGGCTCCTACGAGCAGTACTTC. Translated: CASSYAPGAAGSYEQYF.